These T cell receptor beta chains were read from a single sample in a study of T cell responses to AZD1222 COVID-19 vaccine. Some clones are missing from TCRdb's copy, which holds only in-frame ones; the method was immunoSEQ multiplex PCR. This table holds 150,000 or so clones, over 75% found once. The sample in question was peripheral blood, obtained on day 0 of AZD1222 vaccination. The receptors come from an adult in good health. Each CDR3 is given with its conserved first and last residue. A D gene is named only where the DNA matches it firmly. For some rows the clone size is stated as once, few or many, or as a class when expanded; others skip it.

TRBV29-1	.	.	TRBJ1-1	CSVVGPPGAFF	TGCAGCGTTGTCGGACCGCCGGGCGCTTTCTTT
TRBV6-2/TRBV6-3	.	TRBD2	TRBJ2-3	CASSSSASGRSTQYF	TGTGCCAGCAGCTCCAGCGCTAGCGGGAGGAGTACGCAGTATTTT
TRBV28	.	.	TRBJ1-2	CASSLPSTRDYGYTF	TGTGCCAGCAGTTTACCCTCAACAAGGGACTATGGCTACACCTTC
TRBV6-5	.	.	TRBJ1-2	CASSYIGYGYTF	TGTGCCAGCAGTTACATCGGTTATGGCTACACCTTC
TRBV7-6	.	.	TRBJ1-2	CASSGAQSYGYTF	TGTGCCAGCAGTGGGGCACAATCCTATGGCTACACCTTC
TRBV4-2	.	.	TRBJ2-5	CASSQDPGREQETQYF	TGTGCCAGCAGCCAAGATCCGGGCAGGGAGCAAGAGACCCAGTACTTC
TRBV3-1/TRBV3-2	.	TRBD2	TRBJ2-5	CASSHKSGPSGHQETQYF	TGTGCCAGCAGCCATAAGTCAGGTCCTAGCGGGCACCAAGAGACCCAGTACTTC
TRBV11-2	.	.	TRBJ1-2	CASSLGVTVYGYTF	TGTGCCAGCAGCTTAGGTGTTACGGTCTATGGCTACACCTTC
TRBV27	.	TRBD1	TRBJ2-1	CASSKPGQGYNEQFF	TGTGCCAGCAGTAAACCGGGACAGGGATACAATGAGCAGTTCTTC
TRBV6-5	.	.	TRBJ2-1	CASSLERAYNEQFF	TGTGCCAGCAGTTTGGAGCGGGCCTACAATGAGCAGTTCTTC
TRBV11-2	.	.	TRBJ1-1	CASSLQGGVYTEAFF	TGTGCCAGCAGCCTGCAGGGAGGGGTGTACACTGAAGCTTTCTTT
TRBV7-3	.	.	TRBJ2-7	CASSLTVGSEQYF	TGTGCCAGCAGCTTAACGGTAGGATCCGAGCAGTACTTC
TRBV11-1	.	.	TRBJ1-1	CASRTERVAEAFF	TGTGCCAGCAGAACAGAGAGGGTCGCTGAAGCTTTCTTT
TRBV7-8	.	.	TRBJ1-1	CASSWTDNLNTEAFF	TGTGCCAGCAGTTGGACAGACAACCTGAACACTGAAGCTTTCTTT
TRBV4-1	.	.	TRBJ1-1	CASSHLLVENTEAFF	TGCGCCAGCAGCCACCTCCTGGTGGAAAACACTGAAGCTTTCTTT
TRBV4-1	.	.	TRBJ2-7	CASSQEVGTYYEQYF	TGCGCCAGCAGCCAAGAGGTAGGGACTTACTACGAGCAGTACTTC
TRBV12-3/TRBV12-4	.	.	TRBJ2-1	CASERDYNEQFF	TGTGCCAGCGAGAGGGACTACAATGAGCAGTTCTTC
TRBV24-1	.	.	TRBJ2-2	CATSDLGGTGELFF	TGTGCCACCAGTGATTTGGGGGGGACCGGGGAGCTGTTTTTT
TRBV12-3/TRBV12-4	.	.	TRBJ2-7	CASSLGRRGEQYF	TGTGCCAGCAGTTTAGGCCGAAGGGGCGAGCAGTACTTC
TRBV11-3	.	.	TRBJ2-2	CASSPQFTGELFF	TGTGCCAGCAGCCCACAGTTCACCGGGGAGCTGTTTTTT
TRBV6-1	.	.	TRBJ2-7	CASSEGTYYYEQYF	TGTGCCAGCAGTGAAGGGACTTACTATTACGAGCAGTACTTC
TRBV28	.	TRBD1	TRBJ1-1	CASSLGTGGTEAFF	TGTGCCAGCAGTTTAGGGACAGGAGGCACTGAAGCTTTCTTT
TRBV27	.	.	TRBJ2-7	CASSLYGSYEQYF	TGTGCCAGCAGTTTATATGGGTCCTACGAGCAGTACTTC
TRBV29-1	.	TRBD2	TRBJ2-1	CSVHGRAFNEQFF	TGCAGCGTTCACGGGAGGGCCTTCAATGAGCAGTTCTTC
TRBV6-4	few	.	TRBJ1-6	CASSDSSNSPLHF	TGTGCCAGCAGTGACTCCAGTAATTCACCCCTCCACTTT
TRBV29-1	.	.	TRBJ1-1	CSVDDSRGPNTEAFF	TGCAGCGTTGATGACAGTCGAGGGCCCAACACTGAAGCTTTCTTT
TRBV11-3	few	TRBD2	TRBJ2-7	CASSLLAGGHEQYF	TGTGCCAGCAGCTTATTAGCGGGAGGCCACGAGCAGTACTTC
TRBV4-3	.	.	TRBJ2-1	CASSQDLASKGNEQFF	TGCGCCAGCAGCCAAGATTTAGCGTCTAAGGGAAATGAGCAGTTCTTC
TRBV7-2	.	TRBD1	TRBJ2-2	CASSLAQGQGELFF	TGTGCCAGCAGCTTAGCGCAGGGACAGGGAGAGCTGTTTTTT
TRBV15	.	TRBD2	TRBJ2-5	CATSRVAGGPETQYF	TGTGCCACCAGCAGAGTAGCGGGAGGGCCAGAGACCCAGTACTTC
TRBV18	.	.	TRBJ1-3	CASSSSLSGNTIYF	TGTGCCAGCTCATCTTCCCTCTCTGGAAACACCATATATTTT
TRBV28	.	.	TRBJ2-1	CASSIDGTRLNEQFF	TGTGCCAGCAGTATAGACGGGACGCGTCTCAATGAGCAGTTCTTC
TRBV19	.	.	TRBJ1-2	CASSFGGSPNYGYTF	TGTGCCAGTAGTTTTGGCGGAAGCCCTAACTATGGCTACACCTTC